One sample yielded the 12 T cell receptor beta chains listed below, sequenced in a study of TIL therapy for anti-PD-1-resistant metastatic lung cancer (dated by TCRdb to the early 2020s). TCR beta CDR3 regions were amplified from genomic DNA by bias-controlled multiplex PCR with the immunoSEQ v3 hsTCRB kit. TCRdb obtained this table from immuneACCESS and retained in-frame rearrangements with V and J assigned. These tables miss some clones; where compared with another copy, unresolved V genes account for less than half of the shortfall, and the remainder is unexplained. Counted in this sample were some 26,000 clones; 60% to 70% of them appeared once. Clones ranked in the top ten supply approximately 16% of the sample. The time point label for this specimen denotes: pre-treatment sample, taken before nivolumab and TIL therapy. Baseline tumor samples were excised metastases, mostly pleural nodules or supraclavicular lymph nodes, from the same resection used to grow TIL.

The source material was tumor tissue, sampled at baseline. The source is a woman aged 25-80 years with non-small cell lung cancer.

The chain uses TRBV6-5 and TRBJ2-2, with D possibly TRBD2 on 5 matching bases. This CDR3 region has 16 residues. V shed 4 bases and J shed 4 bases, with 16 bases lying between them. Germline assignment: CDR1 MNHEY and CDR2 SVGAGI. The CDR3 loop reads CASSFTSGLITGELFF. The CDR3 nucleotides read TGTGCCAGCAGTTTTACGAGTGGACTTATCACCGGGGAGCTGTTTTTT.

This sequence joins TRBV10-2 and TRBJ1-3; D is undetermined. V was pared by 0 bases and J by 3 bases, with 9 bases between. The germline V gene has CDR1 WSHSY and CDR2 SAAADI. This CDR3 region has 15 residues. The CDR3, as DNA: TGCGCCAGCAGTGAGTCGATATATAGTGGAAACACCATATATTTT. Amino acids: CASSESIYSGNTIYF.

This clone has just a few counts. CDR3 amino acids: CASSGTSNIQYF. The DNA for the CDR3 is TGTGCCAGCAGCGGGACGTCGAACATTCAGTACTTC. This chain joins TRBV6-5 and TRBJ2-4; D might be TRBD1 or TRBD2, each matching 5 bases. Germline V gene data show CDR1 as MNHEY and CDR2 as SVGAGI. The CDR3 consists of 12 residues. V was shortened by 6 bases and J by 7 bases, with 10 bases between the two germline ends.

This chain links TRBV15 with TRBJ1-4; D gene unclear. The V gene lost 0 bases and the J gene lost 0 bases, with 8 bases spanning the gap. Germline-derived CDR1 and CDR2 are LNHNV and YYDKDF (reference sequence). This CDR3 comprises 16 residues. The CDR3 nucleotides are TGTGCCACCAGCAGAGATCTGGCAACAACTAATGAAAAACTGTTTTTT. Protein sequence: CATSRDLATTNEKLFF.

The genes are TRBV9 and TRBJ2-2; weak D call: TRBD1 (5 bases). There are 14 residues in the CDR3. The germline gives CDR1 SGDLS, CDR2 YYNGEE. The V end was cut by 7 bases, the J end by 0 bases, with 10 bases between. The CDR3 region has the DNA TGTGCCAGCCGCAGGGCCCCGAACACCGGGGAGCTGTTTTTT. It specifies CASRRAPNTGELFF.

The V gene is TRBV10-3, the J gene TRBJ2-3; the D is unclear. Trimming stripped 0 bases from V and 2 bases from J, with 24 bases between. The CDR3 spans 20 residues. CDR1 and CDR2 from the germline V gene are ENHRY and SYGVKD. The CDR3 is CAISESTLGLRVTHTDTQYF. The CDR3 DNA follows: TGTGCCATCAGTGAGTCGACTCTAGGGTTACGGGTCACTCACACAGATACGCAGTATTTT.

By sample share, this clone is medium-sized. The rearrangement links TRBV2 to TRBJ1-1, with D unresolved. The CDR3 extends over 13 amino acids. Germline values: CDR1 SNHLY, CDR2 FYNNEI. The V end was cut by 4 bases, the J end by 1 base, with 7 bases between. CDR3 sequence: CASSVQENTEAFF. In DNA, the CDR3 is TGTGCCAGCAGTGTCCAGGAGAACACTGAAGCTTTCTTT.

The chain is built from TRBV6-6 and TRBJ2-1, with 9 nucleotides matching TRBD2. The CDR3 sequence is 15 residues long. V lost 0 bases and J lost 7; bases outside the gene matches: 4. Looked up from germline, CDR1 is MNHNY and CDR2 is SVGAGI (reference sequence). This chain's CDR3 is CASSYSSGRRNEQFF. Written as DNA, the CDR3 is TGTGCCAGCAGTTACTCAAGCGGGAGGAGAAATGAGCAGTTCTTC.

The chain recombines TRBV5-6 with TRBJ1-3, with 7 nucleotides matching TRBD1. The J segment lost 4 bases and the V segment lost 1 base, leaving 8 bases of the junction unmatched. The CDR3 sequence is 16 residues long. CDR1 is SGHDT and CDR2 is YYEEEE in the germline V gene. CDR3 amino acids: CASSLLGQASGNTIYF. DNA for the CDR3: TGTGCCAGCAGCTTGTTAGGACAGGCGTCGGGAAACACCATATATTTT.

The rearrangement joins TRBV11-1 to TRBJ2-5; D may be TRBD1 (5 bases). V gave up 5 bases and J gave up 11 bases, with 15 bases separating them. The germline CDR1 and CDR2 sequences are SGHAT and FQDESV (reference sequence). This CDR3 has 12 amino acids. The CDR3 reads CASSASGAEQYF. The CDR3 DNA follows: TGTGCCAGCAGCGCCAGTGGGGCAGAGCAGTACTTC.

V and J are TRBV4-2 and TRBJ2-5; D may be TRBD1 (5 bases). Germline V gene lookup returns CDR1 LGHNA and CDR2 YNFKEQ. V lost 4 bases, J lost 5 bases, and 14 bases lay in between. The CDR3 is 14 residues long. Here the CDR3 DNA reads TGTGCCAGCAGCCCAAGGTGGGGCGCGGAGACCCAGTACTTC. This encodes CASSPRWGAETQYF.

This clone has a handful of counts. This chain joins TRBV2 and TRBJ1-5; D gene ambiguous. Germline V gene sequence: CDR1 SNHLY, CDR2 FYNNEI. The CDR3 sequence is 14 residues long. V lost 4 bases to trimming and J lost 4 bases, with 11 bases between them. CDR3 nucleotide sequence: TGTGCCAGCAGTGTAGCACAGACTAATCAGCCCCAGCATTTT. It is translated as CASSVAQTNQPQHF.